This passage covers 8 T cell receptor beta chains from one sample sequenced in a study of CD8 T cells in Susac syndrome. cDNA came from around 0.5 to 1 ug RNA primed by random hexamers. Each CDR3 protein gets one entry after TCRdb re-called the immunoSEQ multiplex PCR reads with MiXCR. The top ten clones hold roughly 0.084% of a sample with 140,000 or so distinct CDR3 sequences, approximately 95% of them seen once. The source material was CD4+ T cells from PBMCs. These receptors were obtained from a human donor with Susac syndrome.

The chain carries TRBV6-2 or TRBV6-3 and TRBJ2-7; no clear D gene. CDR3 length equals 13 residues. The germline gives CDR1 MNHEY, CDR2 SVGEGT. Trimming took off 5 bases at V and 4 bases at J, with 12 bases between the two ends. This chain's CDR3 is CASSRHSTYEQYF. The DNA for the CDR3 is TGTGCCAGCAGTAGACATAGCACGTACGAGCAGTACTTC.

CDR3 sequence: CASRHVQGGAYYGYTF. DNA of the CDR3: TGCGCCAGCAGACACGTTCAGGGGGGGGCCTACTATGGCTACACCTTC. This rearrangement joins TRBV23-1 to TRBJ1-2, with 7 nucleotides matching TRBD1. TRBV23-1 is assigned to the ORF class and has an uncertain function. The CDR3 consists of 16 residues. V lost 6 bases to trimming and J lost 3 bases; unmatched junction nucleotides: 13.

In DNA form, the CDR3 reads TGTGCCAGTAGTCTGACAGGGGGTAGGAAGACCCAGTACTTC. Its protein product is CASSLTGGRKTQYF. The chain uses TRBV19 and TRBJ2-5; 9 nucleotides match TRBD1. V was pared by 5 bases and J by 6 bases, with 7 bases of the junction left unmatched. This CDR3 is built from 14 residues. CDR1 and CDR2 from the germline V gene are LNHDA and SQIVND (reference sequence).

Written as DNA, the CDR3 is TGTGCCAGCAGTGGACAGGGGAGTAGCAATCAGCCCCAGCATTTT. Translation: CASSGQGSSNQPQHF. The chain joins TRBV25-1 to TRBJ1-5, with TRBD1 matching 8 bases. V lost 4 bases and J lost 0; bases outside the gene matches: 2. The CDR3 consists of 15 residues. CDR1 is MGHDK and CDR2 is SYGVNS in the germline V gene.

This clonotype was observed once. The genes are TRBV5-6 and TRBJ2-3; TRBD2 aligns across 11 bases. The CDR3 totals 17 residues. In germline, CDR1 is SGHDT, CDR2 YYEEEE. V shed 3 bases and J 4 bases; nucleotides not matched to a gene: 10. CDR3 nucleotide sequence: TGTGCCAGCAGCTCCCGAATTAGCGGGAGGGAAGCAGATACGCAGTATTTT. Its protein product is CASSSRISGREADTQYF.

V is TRBV12-3 or TRBV12-4 and J is TRBJ2-7; 7 bases align to TRBD2. V gave up 5 bases and J gave up 2 bases; unmatched junction bases: 6. The CDR3 is made up of 14 amino acids. CDR3 DNA sequence: TGTGCCAGCAGTATACAGCGGGGAGCCTACGAGCAGTACTTC. This translates into CASSIQRGAYEQYF.

The genes are TRBV4-2 and TRBJ2-5; 11 bases fit TRBD2. V dropped 2 bases and J dropped 4; count of bases not matched to a gene: 3. This CDR3 comprises 15 residues. Germline values: CDR1 LGHNA, CDR2 YNFKEQ. The CDR3, as DNA: TGTGCCAGCAGCCAAACTAGCGGGGGTGGAGAGACCCAGTACTTC. Protein product: CASSQTSGGGETQYF.

The V call is TRBV4-2, the J call TRBJ2-7, with D tentatively TRBD2 (5 bases). Germline V gives CDR1 LGHNA, CDR2 YNFKEQ. There are 14 residues in the CDR3. V was clipped by 6 bases and J by 0 bases, with 12 bases between them. The CDR3 DNA is TGTGCCAGCAGTCAGGACTTAAGCTCCTACGAGCAGTACTTC. As protein: CASSQDLSSYEQYF.